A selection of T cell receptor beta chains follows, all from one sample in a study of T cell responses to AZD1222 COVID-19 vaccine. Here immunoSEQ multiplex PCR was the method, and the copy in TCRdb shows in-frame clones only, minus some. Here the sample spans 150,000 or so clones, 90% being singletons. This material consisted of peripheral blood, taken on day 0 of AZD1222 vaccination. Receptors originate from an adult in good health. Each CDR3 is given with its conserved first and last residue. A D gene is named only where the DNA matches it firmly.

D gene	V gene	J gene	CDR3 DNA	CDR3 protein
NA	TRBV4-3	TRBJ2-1	TGCGCCAGCAGCCAAGAAAGGACTTTGAGCTCCTACAATGAGCAGTTCTTC	CASSQERTLSSYNEQFF
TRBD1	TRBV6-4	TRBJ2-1	TGTGCCAGCAGTTATACCGCAGGGGGCGACCACAATGAGCAGTTCTTC	CASSYTAGGDHNEQFF
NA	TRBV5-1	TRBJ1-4	TGCGCCAGCAGAGGAGCTCAGGGTAATGAAAAACTGTTTTTT	CASRGAQGNEKLFF
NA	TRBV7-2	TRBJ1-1	TGTGCCAGCAGCTTCACTTCGCAGGTTGAAGCTTTCTTT	CASSFTSQVEAFF
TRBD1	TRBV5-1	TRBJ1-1	TGCGCCAGCAGCACGGGACAGGGAAAGACTGAAGCTTTCTTT	CASSTGQGKTEAFF
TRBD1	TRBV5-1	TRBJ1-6	TGCGCCAGCAGATCGGGACAGGGGGCCGAAAATTCACCCCTCCACTTT	CASRSGQGAENSPLHF
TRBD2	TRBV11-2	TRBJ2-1	TGTGCCAGCAGCCTTTCCGGCGGGGGGGCCGGCTATGAGCAGTTCTTC	CASSLSGGGAGYEQFF
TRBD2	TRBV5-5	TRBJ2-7	TGTGCCAGCAGGAGAGCGGGGGAAAATTACGAGCAGTACTTC	CASRRAGENYEQYF
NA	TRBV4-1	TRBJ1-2	TGCGCCAGCAGGAAAGGACAACCCGGGGAGTATGGCTACACCTTC	CASRKGQPGEYGYTF
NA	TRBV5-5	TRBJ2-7	TGTGCCAGCAGCCAAACCTACGAGCAGTACTTC	CASSQTYEQYF
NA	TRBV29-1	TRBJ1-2	TGCAGCGTCCCGAATGGGGTCGGCTATGGCTACACCTTC	CSVPNGVGYGYTF
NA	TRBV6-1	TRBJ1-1	TGTGCCAGCAGTGAGGACTTTGCCTCGGCTTTCTTT	CASSEDFASAFF
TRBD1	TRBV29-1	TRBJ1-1	TGCAGCGGAAACAGGGGGCGCGGTACTGAAGCTTTCTTT	CSGNRGRGTEAFF
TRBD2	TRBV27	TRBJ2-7	TGTGCCAGCAGTTTGGGACTAGGTTACGAGCAGTACTTC	CASSLGLGYEQYF
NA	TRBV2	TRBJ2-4	TGTGCCAGCAGTGAAGGGAACATTCAGTACTTC	CASSEGNIQYF
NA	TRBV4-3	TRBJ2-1	TGCGCCAGCAGCGGCGTGGGGAATGAGCAGTTCTTC	CASSGVGNEQFF
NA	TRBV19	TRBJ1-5	TGTGCCAGTAGTATAGCTAGAAATAGCAATCAGCCCCAGCATTTT	CASSIARNSNQPQHF
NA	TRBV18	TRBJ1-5	TGTGCCAGCTCACCAGACGTTAGCAATCAGCCCCAGCATTTT	CASSPDVSNQPQHF
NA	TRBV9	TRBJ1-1	TGTGCCAGCAGCGTAGGTGCAGGGACTATGAACACTGAAGCTTTCTTT	CASSVGAGTMNTEAFF
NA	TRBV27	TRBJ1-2	TGTGCCAGCGGGGTGGGGGGAACTTATGGCTACACCTTC	CASGVGGTYGYTF